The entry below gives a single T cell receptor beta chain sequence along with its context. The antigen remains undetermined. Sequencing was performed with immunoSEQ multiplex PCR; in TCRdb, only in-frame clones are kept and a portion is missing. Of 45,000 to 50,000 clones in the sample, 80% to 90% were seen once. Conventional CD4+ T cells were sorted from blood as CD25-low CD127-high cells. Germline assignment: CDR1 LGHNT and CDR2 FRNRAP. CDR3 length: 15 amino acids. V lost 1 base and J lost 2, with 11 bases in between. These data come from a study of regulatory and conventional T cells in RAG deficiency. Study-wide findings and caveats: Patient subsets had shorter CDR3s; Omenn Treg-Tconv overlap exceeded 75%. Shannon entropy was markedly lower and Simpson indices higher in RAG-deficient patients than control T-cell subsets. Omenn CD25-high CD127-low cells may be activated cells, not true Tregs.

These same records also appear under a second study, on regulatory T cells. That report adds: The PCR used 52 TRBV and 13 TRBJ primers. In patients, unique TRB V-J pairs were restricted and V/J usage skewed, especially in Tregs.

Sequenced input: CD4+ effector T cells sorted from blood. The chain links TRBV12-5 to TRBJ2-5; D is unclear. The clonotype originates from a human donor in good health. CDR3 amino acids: CASGLGQGQQETQYF. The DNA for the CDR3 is TGTGCTAGTGGTTTGGGACAAGGTCAGCAAGAGACCCAGTACTTC.